This T cell receptor beta chain was identified during a study of T cell clones after liver transplantation. Study context: Post-transplant blood was tracked for graft-donor-reactive T cell clones identified in a pre-transplant mixed lymphocyte reaction.

The repertoire was sequenced with immunoSEQ multiplex PCR; TCRdb's copy has only in-frame clones and lacks some. Seen here are about 6,900 clones, under 80% observed once, and the top ten hold over 25%. The CDR3 is 15 amino acids. Deletions cut 3 bases from V and 2 bases from J, with 13 bases between. CDR1 and CDR2 from the germline V gene are LGHNT and FRNRAP. The sample here was CD8+ T cells from blood, taken before liver transplant. The TCR originated in a human donor who received a liver transplant. The chain joins TRBV12-5 to TRBJ2-5, with no clear D. The CDR3 region has the DNA TGTGCTAGTGGTTTAGATGAGTCCCATCAAGAGACCCAGTACTTC. It specifies CASGLDESHQETQYF.